This is a list of T cell receptor beta chains from one sample in a study of T-cell reconstitution after alpha-beta-depleted transplantation in children. TCRdb reanalysed the PCR reads using MiXCR and keeps one entry per CDR3 protein. The table has 150,000 to 250,000 distinct CDR3 sequences, roughly 15% seen once. Sample: PBMCs from the stem cell graft donor, taken from the stem cell graft. The receptors derive from a human donor who donated a stem cell graft to a child with acute lymphoblastic leukemia. Each CDR3 is given with its conserved first and last residue. D genes are given only for firm matches. Expanded clones get a size class; other rows say once, few or many, or leave the size out.

j_call,d_call,v_call,clone_size,cdr3_aa,cdr3_nt
TRBJ2-7,.,TRBV21-1,.,CASIIASGTYEQYF,TGTGCCAGCATTATCGCTAGCGGAACCTACGAGCAGTACTTC
TRBJ1-2,.,TRBV27,many,CASRMGGFGYTF,TGTGCCAGCAGGATGGGGGGCTTTGGCTACACCTTC
TRBJ2-1,.,TRBV6-5,many,CASSYGRGEQFF,TGTGCCAGCAGTTACGGTAGGGGTGAGCAGTTCTTC
TRBJ2-1,.,TRBV24-1,many,CATSEATGRPTYNEQFF,TGTGCCACCAGTGAGGCGACTGGCCGTCCTACCTACAATGAGCAGTTCTTC
TRBJ2-5,.,TRBV11-1,few,CAIRRQSQDTQYF,TGTGCCATTAGAAGACAGAGCCAAGATACCCAGTACTTC
TRBJ2-7,.,TRBV10-3,many,CAISAGGGPPYEQYF,TGTGCCATCAGTGCAGGGGGAGGCCCCCCCTACGAGCAGTACTTC
TRBJ1-2,.,TRBV5-4,few,CASSSGGVANYGYTF,TGTGCCAGCAGCTCCGGGGGGGTAGCTAACTATGGCTACACCTTC
TRBJ1-2,.,TRBV12-3/TRBV12-4,medium-sized,CASSLGSPGRYGYTF,TGTGCCAGCAGTTTAGGGTCCCCCGGCCGCTATGGCTACACCTTC
TRBJ2-3,.,TRBV29-1,few,CSVAGGGTDTQYF,TGCAGCGTTGCGGGTGGCGGCACAGATACGCAGTATTTT
TRBJ2-7,TRBD1,TRBV7-8,many,CASSYDRDEQYF,TGTGCCAGCAGCTATGACAGGGACGAGCAGTACTTC
TRBJ2-5,.,TRBV6-1,.,CASALVGAPQETQYF,TGTGCCAGCGCCCTAGTCGGGGCCCCCCAAGAGACCCAGTACTTC
TRBJ2-1,.,TRBV3-2,many,CASSSSQGYAEQFF,TGTGCCAGCAGCTCATCACAGGGTTATGCTGAGCAGTTCTTC
TRBJ2-2,.,TRBV4-1,many,CASSHRGGYSGELFF,TGCGCCAGCAGCCACCGTGGGGGCTACTCCGGGGAGCTGTTTTTT
TRBJ2-5,.,TRBV29-1,many,CSGQLGQETQYF,TGCAGCGGACAATTAGGGCAAGAGACCCAGTACTTC
TRBJ2-5,.,TRBV9,many,CASSVESGLQETQYF,TGTGCCAGCAGCGTAGAGTCCGGACTACAAGAGACCCAGTACTTC